Below are 19 T cell receptor beta chains sequenced from a single sample in a study of cytomegalovirus exposure and HLA in healthy donors. Primers: 60 Vbeta forward and 13 Jbeta reverse. Repertoires were generated with immunoSEQ multiplex PCR, while TCRdb's copy carries only in-frame clones and drops some. The top ten hold roughly 1.6% of the sample, which has about 130,000 clones, roughly two thirds seen once. Sequenced sample: PBMCs. The receptors were gathered from a young man in good health and CMV-seropositive.

V usage is TRBV27 and J usage is TRBJ2-7, with 7 positions matching TRBD2. Germline CDR1 is MNHEY and CDR2 is SMNVEV (reference sequence). This CDR3 has 15 residues. V dropped 6 bases and J dropped 4; count of bases not matched to a gene: 12. CDR3 in amino acids: CASRRFGAGRYEQYF. The DNA of the CDR3 is TGTGCCAGCAGACGGTTTGGAGCGGGGAGATACGAGCAGTACTTC.

This chain connects TRBV27 to TRBJ1-2, with 9 positions matching TRBD1. Germline assignment: CDR1 MNHEY and CDR2 SMNVEV (reference sequence). V lost 5 bases, J lost 4 bases, and 8 bases stayed unmatched. The CDR3 spans 15 residues. CDR3 amino acids: CASSRTGGLVYGYTF. The CDR3 coding sequence is TGTGCCAGCAGTCGTACAGGGGGCCTAGTCTATGGCTACACCTTC.

The table lists this clone with a count of one. The CDR3 DNA is TGTGCCAGCATCTTTATGGGGGCTGGAACTGAAGCTTTCTTT. Its protein product is CASIFMGAGTEAFF. The V and J genes are TRBV2 and TRBJ1-1; D is possibly TRBD1 (6 bases). Germline V CDR1 and CDR2: SNHLY, FYNNEI. The CDR3 is 14 amino acids. V dropped 7 bases and J dropped 5 bases, with 17 bases sitting between them.

The J gene is TRBJ2-3, the V gene TRBV28; D might be TRBD2 (5 bases). V dropped 4 bases and J dropped 2 bases, with 22 bases sitting between them. The germline gives CDR1 MDHEN, CDR2 SYDVKM. This CDR3 spans 18 amino acids. For the CDR3, the DNA is TGTGCCAGCAGTTACCCGTCGGATTCGGGGTGGGACACAGATACGCAGTATTTT. It codes for CASSYPSDSGWDTDTQYF.

This clone was detected only a few times. The chain combines TRBV28 with TRBJ2-2; TRBD2 is a possible D gene (6 bases). V was cut by 2 bases and J by 6 bases, with 10 bases left in between. The CDR3 extends over 14 amino acids. The germline CDR1 and CDR2 sequences are MDHEN and SYDVKM. The CDR3: CASSLIGGAGELFF. For the CDR3, the DNA is TGTGCCAGCAGTTTAATCGGGGGTGCCGGGGAGCTGTTTTTT.

The chain couples TRBV27 to TRBJ2-1; a possible D gene is TRBD2 (5 bases). CDR3 size: 14 residues. V shed 0 bases and J shed 4 bases, with 7 bases lying between them. Per germline, CDR1 MNHEY and CDR2 SMNVEV (reference sequence). The CDR3 DNA sequence: TGTGCCAGCAGTTTATCGGACTGGTACAATGAGCAGTTCTTC. Protein sequence: CASSLSDWYNEQFF.

The sample holds a few counts of this clone. The chain combines TRBV6-5 with TRBJ2-1, with 11 bases identical to TRBD2. The length of the CDR3 is 14 residues. The germline V gene has CDR1 MNHEY and CDR2 SVGAGI. The ends lost 6 bases at V and 8 bases at J; junction bases unmatched: 6. CDR3 sequence (DNA): TGTGCCAGCAGCAAACTAGCGGGAGTCGATGAGCAGTTCTTC. Its translation is CASSKLAGVDEQFF.

The genes are TRBV5-1 and TRBJ2-5, with D maybe TRBD1 (5 bases). V was clipped by 1 base and J by 1 base, with 11 bases between them. The length of the CDR3 is 15 residues. Germline V gene data show CDR1 as SGHRS and CDR2 as YFSETQ. The CDR3 coding sequence is TGCGCCAGCAGCTTGACCAGGGTTGTCCAAGAGACCCAGTACTTC. Amino acid sequence: CASSLTRVVQETQYF.

The CDR3 sequence: CASSPRWTSGIQETQYF. CDR3 in DNA: TGTGCCAGCAGTCCGAGATGGACTAGCGGGATCCAAGAGACCCAGTACTTC. V usage is TRBV27 and J usage is TRBJ2-5, with TRBD2 identical over 12 bases. Trimming removed 5 bases from V and 1 base from J; junction bases left unmatched: 8. CDR3 length: 17 residues. Germline lookup yields CDR1 MNHEY and CDR2 SMNVEV (reference sequence).

This clone was recorded a few times. The chain has TRBV7-2 and TRBJ1-2; 7 nucleotides align to TRBD1. Germline lookup yields CDR1 SGHTA and CDR2 FQGNSA. This CDR3 has 13 amino acids. V lost 6 bases, J lost 6 bases, and 7 bases stayed unmatched. CDR3 loop: CASSLQGWDGYTF. CDR3 in DNA: TGTGCCAGCAGTTTACAGGGGTGGGATGGCTACACCTTC.

In the case of this clone: At one end the junction does not follow the germline gene, possibly because of a read error. V is TRBV7-7 and J is TRBJ1-5, with TRBD1 matching over 7 bases. The CDR3 totals 13 residues. CDR1 is SSHAT, CDR2 FNYEAQ, per germline (reference sequence). CDR3 DNA sequence: TGTGCTAGCAGTCGAGACAGGGATCAGCCCCAGCATTTT. Translated: CASSRDRDQPQHF.

In this sample, this clone turned up a few times. The J gene is TRBJ1-2, the V gene TRBV28; possible D gene TRBD1, 6 bases. V was shortened by 5 bases and J by 6 bases, with 19 bases between the two germline ends. The CDR3 totals 15 residues. Germline CDR1 reads MDHEN; CDR2 reads SYDVKM. CDR3 bases: TGTGCCAGCAGTACCCCCCGCAGGGGTGGTCATGGCTACACCTTC. Translating it yields CASSTPRRGGHGYTF.

V usage is TRBV18 and J usage is TRBJ2-3; D is perhaps TRBD2 (6 bases). The CDR3 length is 16 residues. V dropped 0 bases and J dropped 0 bases, with 10 bases sitting between them. Germline-derived CDR1 and CDR2 are KGHSH and LQKENI. The CDR3 reads CASSPPRLASTDTQYF. CDR3 sequence (DNA): TGTGCCAGCTCACCACCCCGTCTAGCGAGCACAGATACGCAGTATTTT.

This clone was seen only a few times. The genes are TRBV5-6 and TRBJ1-1; tentative D call: TRBD1 (6 bases). This CDR3 is 17 amino acids long. Deletions cut 2 bases from V and 0 bases from J, with 17 bases between. CDR1 is SGHDT, CDR2 YYEEEE, per germline. The CDR3 sequence: CASSLSPSGHMNTEAFF. The DNA for the CDR3 is TGTGCCAGCAGCTTATCTCCCTCGGGACACATGAACACTGAAGCTTTCTTT. Drawing the rest from reference TRBV5-6 and TRBJ1-1, the complete variable domain is DAGVTQSPTHLIKTRGQQVTLRCSPKSGHDTVSWYQQALGQGPQFIFQYYEEEERQRGNFPDRFSGHQFPNYSSELNVNALLLGDSALYLCASSLSPSGHMNTEAFFGQGTRLTVV.

The J gene is TRBJ2-1, the V gene TRBV18; 7 nucleotides align to TRBD2. This CDR3 has 15 residues. CDR1 and CDR2 from the germline V gene are KGHSH and LQKENI. The junction had 11 bases not matched to a gene; V was cut back by 2 bases and J by 10 bases. CDR3: CASSPTTGTIEEQFF. CDR3 in DNA: TGTGCCAGCTCACCAACCACTGGGACTATCGAGGAGCAGTTCTTC.

Only a few counts were recorded for this clone. V usage is TRBV9 and J usage is TRBJ1-1; D remains unclear. Germline-derived CDR1 and CDR2 are SGDLS and YYNGEE. V shed 4 bases and J shed 1 base, with 8 bases lying between them. The CDR3 consists of 13 residues. The chain's CDR3 is CASSPRGNTEAFF. In nucleotides, the CDR3 is TGTGCCAGCAGCCCTCGGGGGAACACTGAAGCTTTCTTT.

The chain recombines TRBV6-1 with TRBJ2-3; tentative D call: TRBD2 (5 bases). This CDR3 contains 15 residues. Germline CDR1 reads MNHNS; CDR2 reads SASEGT. Trimming left V 4 bases short and J 6 bases short, with 17 bases between. CDR3 bases: TGTGCCAGCAGTGGGCGGGCCCTAAGCCGTGATACGCAGTATTTT. Protein: CASSGRALSRDTQYF.

The chain is built from TRBV18 and TRBJ2-3; D is perhaps TRBD2 (5 bases). Germline assignment: CDR1 KGHSH and CDR2 LQKENI. This CDR3 is built from 15 residues. The V and J ends lost 1 base and 0 bases respectively, with 8 bases between them. The CDR3 loop is CASSPRLLSTDTQYF. Written as DNA, the CDR3 is TGTGCCAGCTCACCACGACTACTTAGCACAGATACGCAGTATTTT.

V usage is TRBV10-1 and J usage is TRBJ2-3, with 10 bases that match TRBD2. Trimming at V came to 4 bases and at J to 3 bases, leaving 7 bases not matched to a gene. Germline CDR1 and CDR2: WNHNN and SYGVQD (reference sequence). This CDR3 has 16 residues. The CDR3 spells CASSALAGDLTDTQYF. The CDR3 region has the DNA TGCGCCAGCAGTGCTCTAGCGGGAGACTTGACAGATACGCAGTATTTT.